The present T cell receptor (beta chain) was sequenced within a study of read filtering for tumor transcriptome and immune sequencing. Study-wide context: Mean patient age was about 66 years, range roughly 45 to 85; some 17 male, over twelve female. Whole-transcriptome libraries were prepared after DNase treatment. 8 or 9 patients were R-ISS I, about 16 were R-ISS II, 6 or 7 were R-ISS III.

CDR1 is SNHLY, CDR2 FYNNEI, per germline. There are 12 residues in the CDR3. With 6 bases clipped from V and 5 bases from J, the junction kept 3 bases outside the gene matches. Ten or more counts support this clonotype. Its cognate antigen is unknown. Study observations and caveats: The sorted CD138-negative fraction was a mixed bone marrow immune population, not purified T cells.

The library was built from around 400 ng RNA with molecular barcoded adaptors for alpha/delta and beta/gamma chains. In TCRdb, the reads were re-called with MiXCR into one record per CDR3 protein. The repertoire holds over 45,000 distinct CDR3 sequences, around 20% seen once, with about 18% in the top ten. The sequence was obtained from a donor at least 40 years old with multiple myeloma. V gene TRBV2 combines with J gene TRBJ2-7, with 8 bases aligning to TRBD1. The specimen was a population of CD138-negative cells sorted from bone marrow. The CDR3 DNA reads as TGTGCCAGCAGCAGACAGGGGAACGAGCAGTACTTC. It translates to CASSRQGNEQYF.